The sequence of this T cell receptor beta chain was determined in a study of T cell responses to AZD1222 COVID-19 vaccine. The trim removed 4 bases at V and 0 bases at J, leaving 8 bases unmatched. Per the germline V gene, CDR1 is SGHTA and CDR2 is FQGNSA. This CDR3 is 16 amino acids long. Sequencing was performed with immunoSEQ multiplex PCR; in TCRdb, only in-frame clones are kept and a portion is missing. The sample has 120,000 to 150,000 clones, around 90% seen once. This specimen was peripheral blood, taken 28 days after the second AZD1222 dose. The gene calls are TRBV7-2 and TRBJ2-7, with TRBD1 identical over 8 bases. This TCR was sampled from an adult who received the AZD1222 COVID-19 vaccine. The CDR3 sequence: CASSSMTGDLSYEQYF. For the CDR3, the DNA is TGTGCCAGCAGCTCGATGACAGGGGACCTCTCCTACGAGCAGTACTTC.